The following is a TCR beta chain sequence with its context. The treatment is: some 20 received Ad26.COV2.S at low or high dose, single or two shots; 5 received placebo; per-sample allocation not given. Day 63 after the first injection of vaccine or placebo was the sampling time. Sequencing was performed with immunoSEQ multiplex PCR; in TCRdb, only in-frame clones are kept and a portion is missing. The sample lists about 400,000 clones; about 89% were seen once. CDR3 length equals 17 residues. V was clipped by 4 bases and J by 5 bases, with 23 bases between them. The germline V gene encodes CDR1 MNHNS and CDR2 SASEGT. This entry comes from a study of Ad26.COV2.S vaccination and SARS-CoV-2 variants.

The source of this sequence is a person between 18 and 65 years old who received the Ad26.COV2.S COVID-19 vaccine or a placebo. This sample comprised peripheral blood, obtained in a trial of Ad26.COV2.S vaccine versus placebo. The chain carries TRBV6-1 and TRBJ1-2, with TRBD1 as a possible D gene (6 bases). The CDR3 loop is CASSVRDTIINPYGYTF. The CDR3 nucleotides read TGTGCCAGCAGTGTCCGGGACACCATAATTAACCCTTATGGCTACACCTTC.